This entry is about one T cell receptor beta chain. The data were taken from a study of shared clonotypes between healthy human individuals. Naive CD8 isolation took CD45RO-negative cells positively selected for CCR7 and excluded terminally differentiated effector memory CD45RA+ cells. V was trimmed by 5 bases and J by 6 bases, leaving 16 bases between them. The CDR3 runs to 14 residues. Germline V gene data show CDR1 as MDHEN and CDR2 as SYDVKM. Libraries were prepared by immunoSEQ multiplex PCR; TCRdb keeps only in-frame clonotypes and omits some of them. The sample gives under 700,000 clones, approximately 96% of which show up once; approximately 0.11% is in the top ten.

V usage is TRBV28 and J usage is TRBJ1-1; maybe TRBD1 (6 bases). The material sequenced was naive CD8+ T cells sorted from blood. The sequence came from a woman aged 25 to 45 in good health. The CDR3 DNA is TGTGCCAGCAGTCCCAGGGGATTCTCGTCTGAAGCTTTCTTT. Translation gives CASSPRGFSSEAFF.